One TCR beta chain is described in this entry. Its antigen is as yet unknown. The time point here: after neoadjuvant nivolumab, at surgical resection. Patients were newly diagnosed with stage II-IVA oral cavity squamous cell carcinoma without prior systemic or radiation treatment. The patients had HPV-negative, locally advanced oral cavity squamous cell carcinoma. These data belong to a study of neoadjuvant anti-PD-1 for oral cavity cancer. Overall study context: Non-progressing patients received a fourth nivolumab dose near day 43, then surgery on days 50-56. Study findings and constraints: Only a few patients per response group were TCR-analyzed; validation needed.

Method: immunoSEQ multiplex PCR; TCRdb's copy keeps in-frame clones and lacks some. The data hold roughly 40,000 clones, with about three quarters observed a single time. The V gene lost 3 bases and the J gene lost 7 bases, with 16 bases spanning the gap. The V gene's germline CDR1 is GTSNPN and CDR2 SVGIG (reference sequence). This CDR3 has 15 residues. The V and J genes are TRBV30 and TRBJ1-6, with D maybe TRBD1 (6 bases). The sample consisted of PBMCs, taken after nivolumab (anti-PD-1) treatment. This TCR came from a person aged 35 to 85 with oral cavity squamous cell carcinoma. CDR3 DNA: TGTGCCTGGAGCCGCGGCGGGGGGGCGAATTCACCCCTCCACTTT. It encodes CAWSRGGGANSPLHF.